A single sample gave rise to the 21 T cell receptor beta chains below, sequenced in a study of post-analysis software for immune sequencing data. Study results and limitations: TRBV segments more frequent in patients than in controls numbered several and included TRBV5-6, TRBV5-1 and TRBV20-1.

For these TCRs, the target antigens are not known. Included in the TCR beta cDNA libraries were unique molecular identifiers. From the PCR reads, TCRdb called clonotypes with MiXCR, one entry per CDR3 protein. In the table there are 350,000 to 500,000 distinct CDR3 sequences, more than 30% of which are singletons. Specimen: blood. The source is a girl aged 2 to 9 with multiple sclerosis.

This clonotype was detected a few times. For the CDR3, the DNA is TGTGCCAGCGCGGCCCTTGGAGAGACCCAGTACTTC. As protein: CASAALGETQYF. The chain couples TRBV18 to TRBJ2-5; D is uncertain. Germline V gene lookup returns CDR1 KGHSH and CDR2 LQKENI. V was shortened by 8 bases and J by 4 bases, with 11 bases between the two germline ends. CDR3 length: 12 amino acids.

This clonotype showed up just a few times. This rearrangement joins TRBV15 to TRBJ1-2, with D hard to call. Per germline, CDR1 LNHNV and CDR2 YYDKDF (reference sequence). Trimming removed 5 bases at V and 8 bases at J, with 9 bases between. This CDR3 has 11 residues. The CDR3 is CATSPGYGYTF. DNA for the CDR3: TGTGCCACCAGCCCCGGGTACGGCTACACCTTC.

V usage is TRBV6-5 and J usage is TRBJ2-7, with TRBD1 as a possible D gene (6 bases). Germline V gene lookup returns CDR1 MNHEY and CDR2 SVGAGI. This CDR3 spans 14 amino acids. V lost 5 bases, J lost 4 bases, and 15 bases lay in between. The CDR3 is CASSQYRVMYEQYF. The DNA of the CDR3 is TGTGCCAGCAGTCAATACAGGGTAATGTACGAGCAGTACTTC.

The V gene is TRBV20-1, the J gene TRBJ2-7; maybe TRBD2 (6 bases). CDR3 size: 14 residues. Germline V gene data show CDR1 as DFQATT and CDR2 as SNEGSKA (reference sequence). Trimming shortened V by 3 bases and J by 3 bases, and 15 bases separated the two germline ends. CDR3 region: CSASRGGMDYEQYF. The DNA for the CDR3 is TGCAGTGCTAGTCGGGGCGGGATGGACTACGAGCAGTACTTC.

The rearrangement joins TRBV7-6 to TRBJ2-5; D is possibly TRBD1 (5 bases). The DNA end favors TRBJ2-7, so the J call may be wrong. The CDR3 is 16 amino acids. Germline loops: CDR1 SGHVS, CDR2 FNYEAQ. The CDR3: CASSAPRQGGAYEQYF. CDR3 DNA sequence: TGTGCCAGCAGCGCCCCTCGCCAGGGTGGGGCCTACGAGCAGTACTTC.

The chain couples TRBV10-3 to TRBJ1-2; 7 bases are a match to TRBD1. The CDR3 contains 14 residues. Germline lookup yields CDR1 ENHRY and CDR2 SYGVKD. The ends lost 0 bases at V and 3 bases at J; junction bases unmatched: 1. The CDR3 nucleotides read TGTGCCATCAGTGAGTCAGGGGGCTACTATGGCTACACCTTC. Encoded protein: CAISESGGYYGYTF.

The chain recombines TRBV7-6 with TRBJ1-2, with 9 bases identical to TRBD1. CDR1 SGHVS and CDR2 FNYEAQ come from the germline V gene. The length of the CDR3 is 13 residues. V was pared by 3 bases and J by 8 bases, with 4 bases of the junction left unmatched. CDR3 DNA sequence: TGTGCCAGCAGCTTGGGGACAGGGATCGGCTACACCTTC. Residues: CASSLGTGIGYTF.

The chain has TRBV29-1 and TRBJ2-1, with no clear D. The CDR3 runs to 14 residues. Germline lookup yields CDR1 SQVTM and CDR2 ANQGSEA. With 4 bases removed from V and 13 bases from J, the gap between germline ends came to 23 bases. The CDR3 loop is CSVASVLRKETQFF. CDR3 coding DNA: TGCAGCGTTGCAAGTGTACTCAGGAAAGAGACCCAGTTCTTC.

V is TRBV28 and J is TRBJ2-1, with D unclear. The CDR3 length is 11 residues. Trimming stripped 11 bases from V and 0 bases from J, with 5 bases between. Germline V gene data show CDR1 as MDHEN and CDR2 as SYDVKM. The CDR3 protein is CAVSSYNEQFF. CDR3 bases: TGTGCCGTGAGCTCCTACAATGAGCAGTTCTTC.

This clonotype has just a few counts. The chain couples TRBV7-6 to TRBJ1-2; 12 bases map to TRBD1. Trimming at V came to 3 bases and at J to 6 bases, leaving 2 bases not matched to a gene. Germline loops: CDR1 SGHVS, CDR2 FNYEAQ. The CDR3 runs 14 residues. For the CDR3, the DNA is TGTGCCAGCAGCTTCGGGACAGGGGGCCATGGCTACACCTTC. It yields the protein CASSFGTGGHGYTF.

The chain has TRBV11-2 and TRBJ2-3; 9 nucleotides align to TRBD2. The germline V gene encodes CDR1 SGHAT and CDR2 FQNNGV. This CDR3 has 16 amino acids. The V gene end was trimmed by 5 bases and the J gene end by 2 bases; junction bases not matched to a gene: 8. The CDR3, as DNA: TGTGCCAGCAGCCGAGGTACTAGCGGGTACACAGATACGCAGTATTTT. Translated, it gives CASSRGTSGYTDTQYF. Filled out from reference TRBV11-2 and TRBJ2-3, the complete variable domain reads EAGVAQSPRYKIIEKRQSVAFWCNPISGHATLYWYQQILGQGPKLLIQFQNNGVVDDSQLPKDRFSAERLKGVDSTLKIQPAKLEDSAVYLCASSRGTSGYTDTQYFGPGTRLTVL.

CDR3 coding DNA: TGCAGTGCTAGCAGGGACAGGGGGCTGTATAATTCACCCCTCCACTTT. Its translation is CSASRDRGLYNSPLHF. The chain uses TRBV20-1 and TRBJ1-6; 12 positions agree with TRBD1. This CDR3 region has 16 residues. CDR1 DFQATT and CDR2 SNEGSKA come from the germline V gene (reference sequence). With V trimmed by 3 bases and J by 4 bases, 4 bases remained unmatched.

The rearrangement uses TRBV29-1 and TRBJ1-2; D call uncertain. The germline V gene has CDR1 SQVTM and CDR2 ANQGSEA. CDR3 length equals 13 residues. V lost 6 bases and J 0 bases, leaving 11 bases between the germline ends. This CDR3 is CSVDGLANYGYTF. CDR3 DNA sequence: TGCAGCGTGGACGGACTAGCTAACTATGGCTACACCTTC.

The chain is built from TRBV6-6 and TRBJ2-5; D not certain. Judging by the DNA end, TRBJ2-7 fits better; the J call may be wrong. Germline-derived CDR1 and CDR2 are MNHNY and SVGAGI (reference sequence). The CDR3 consists of 13 residues. The chain's CDR3 is CASSYFRPYEQYF. The CDR3 DNA reads TGTGCCAGCAGTTACTTCCGTCCCTACGAGCAGTACTTC.

CDR3 coding DNA: TGTGCCAGCAGCTTAGGGTCTCCGGGGGAAGCTTTCTTT. This encodes CASSLGSPGEAFF. The chain combines TRBV7-3 with TRBJ1-1; no definite D call. Germline V gene data show CDR1 as SGHTA and CDR2 as FQGTGA. V was shortened by 2 bases and J by 8 bases, with 12 bases between the two germline ends. The CDR3 spans 13 residues.

This clonotype has more than one count but fewer than ten. The chain employs TRBV12-3 or TRBV12-4 and TRBJ2-5, with 14 bases that match TRBD2. This CDR3 has 16 residues. After removal of 3 bases from V and 4 bases from J, the junction contained 4 bases not matched to a gene. CDR3 sequence: CASSFPGLAGGETQYF. The CDR3 DNA sequence: TGTGCCAGCAGTTTTCCCGGACTAGCGGGAGGAGAGACCCAGTACTTC.

This chain uses TRBV7-2 with TRBJ2-2; D is possibly TRBD1 (6 bases). With 3 bases removed from V and 7 bases from J, the gap between germline ends came to 12 bases. Looked up from germline, CDR1 is SGHTA and CDR2 is FQGNSA. The CDR3 runs 14 residues. The CDR3 nucleotides read TGTGCCAGCAGCTTGTTACAGGGCAGCGGGGAGCTGTTTTTT. Its translation is CASSLLQGSGELFF.

V usage is TRBV4-3 and J usage is TRBJ2-4; no clear D gene. CDR3 length: 18 residues. V was cut by 2 bases and J by 0 bases, with 17 bases left in between. CDR1 and CDR2 from the germline V gene are LGHNA and YSLEER. CDR3 sequence (DNA): TGCGCCAGCAGCCAAAGCAGTCGCTACTCGTTAGCCAAAAACATTCAGTACTTC. Translating it yields CASSQSSRYSLAKNIQYF.

Only a few counts were recorded for this clonotype. This chain links TRBV20-1 with TRBJ2-7; 7 bases are a match to TRBD1. With 7 bases clipped from V and 2 bases from J, the junction kept 5 bases outside the gene matches. Germline V CDR1 and CDR2: DFQATT, SNEGSKA (reference sequence). The CDR3 spans 12 residues. The DNA for the CDR3 is TGCAGTGTTCTACAGGGGCCCTACGAGCAGTACTTC. It yields the protein CSVLQGPYEQYF.

The rearrangement joins TRBV9 to TRBJ2-5, with D possibly being TRBD1 (7 bases). The end of the DNA is better explained by TRBJ2-7, so the J call may be wrong. The CDR3 sequence is 15 residues long. From germline, CDR1 is SGDLS and CDR2 YYNGEE. Written as DNA, the CDR3 is TGTGCCAGCAGCGTGCGCGGTTCAGGGGGGTACGAGCAGTACTTC. Translating gives CASSVRGSGGYEQYF.

V usage is TRBV4-1 and J usage is TRBJ1-6; TRBD1 might be the D (5 bases). V was clipped by 4 bases and J by 8 bases, with 12 bases between them. This CDR3 has 14 amino acids. The germline V gene encodes CDR1 MGHRA and CDR2 YSYEKL. The CDR3 here is CASSLTEWDSPLHF. CDR3 nucleotide sequence: TGCGCCAGCAGCCTGACAGAATGGGATTCACCCCTCCACTTT.